A selection of T cell receptor beta chains follows, all from one sample in a study of T cell responses to AZD1222 COVID-19 vaccine. The protocol was immunoSEQ multiplex PCR, while the TCRdb copy is restricted to in-frame clones and leaves out a portion. The table includes fewer than 110,000 clones, 75% to 95% detected once. Source: peripheral blood, taken on day 0 of AZD1222 vaccination. Receptors originate from an adult in good health. Both conserved end residues are part of each CDR3. The D gene is left open where the match is weak. Some rows have no size entry. The others give once, few or many, or a class for an expanded clone.

V	size	length	D	J	DNA	CDR3
TRBV29-1	NA	13	TRBD1	TRBJ1-5	TGCAGCGCCGGGACAGGGTACAATCAGCCCCAGCATTTT	CSAGTGYNQPQHF
TRBV18	NA	15	NA	TRBJ1-6	TGTGCCAGCTCACCAGACGGCGTAGTGTCTTCACCCCTCCACTTT	CASSPDGVVSSPLHF
TRBV27	NA	15	NA	TRBJ1-6	TGTGCCAGCAGCCCAACAAGGGGGGTAGGATCACCCCTCCACTTT	CASSPTRGVGSPLHF
TRBV28	NA	14	TRBD1	TRBJ1-1	TGTGCCAGCAGTCTTACAGGGGCGAACACTGAAGCTTTCTTT	CASSLTGANTEAFF
TRBV27	NA	14	NA	TRBJ1-1	TGTGCCAGCAGACGCAGAGCCGGGACTTCCGAAGCTTTCTTT	CASRRRAGTSEAFF
TRBV4-2	NA	18	NA	TRBJ1-6	TGTGCCAGCAGCCAAGCGGTTGGGGGGCGCTCCTATAATTCACCCCTCCACTTT	CASSQAVGGRSYNSPLHF
TRBV28	NA	15	TRBD2	TRBJ2-7	TGTGCCAGCAGTCCGACTAGCGGGGGCCTTTACGAGCAGTACTTC	CASSPTSGGLYEQYF
TRBV7-2	few	13	TRBD1	TRBJ2-7	TGTGCCAGCAGACTCACAGGGGCCTACGAGCAGTACTTC	CASRLTGAYEQYF
TRBV7-3	NA	16	TRBD2	TRBJ2-3	TGTGCCAGCAGTCTAGGCTTAGCGGGGGGAGCAGATACGCAGTATTTT	CASSLGLAGGADTQYF
TRBV6-6	NA	16	TRBD1	TRBJ1-1	TGTGCCAGCAGTGGCGTTGACAGGGGAGGCGACACTGAAGCTTTCTTT	CASSGVDRGGDTEAFF
TRBV6-5	NA	14	NA	TRBJ2-7	TGTGCCAGCAGTTACTCCGGGGCCTTGTACGAGCAGTACTTC	CASSYSGALYEQYF
TRBV28	NA	12	NA	TRBJ1-1	TGTGCCAGCAGTCCCTACAGGACTGAAGCTTTCTTT	CASSPYRTEAFF
TRBV4-1	NA	15	TRBD2	TRBJ2-1	TGCGCCAGCAGCCGGACTAGCAGCTCCTACAATGAGCAGTTCTTC	CASSRTSSSYNEQFF
TRBV11-2	NA	14	NA	TRBJ2-7	TGTGCCAGCAGCTTATCAGGGACGCAGTACGAGCAGTACTTC	CASSLSGTQYEQYF
TRBV7-9	NA	16	NA	TRBJ1-2	TGTGCCAGCAGCTTAGATAGGGCGGCAGGGAACTATGGCTACACCTTC	CASSLDRAAGNYGYTF
TRBV7-2	NA	13	TRBD2	TRBJ2-3	TGTGCCAACCGCGGGGGGAACACAGATACGCAGTATTTT	CANRGGNTDTQYF
TRBV7-8	NA	16	TRBD1	TRBJ1-1	TGTGCCAGCAGTCTCCGGGACAGGGGTTCGAACACTGAAGCTTTCTTT	CASSLRDRGSNTEAFF
TRBV6-5	NA	13	TRBD1	TRBJ1-1	TGTGCCAGTGGACAGGTAATGAACACTGAAGCTTTCTTT	CASGQVMNTEAFF
TRBV9	NA	13	NA	TRBJ1-1	TGTGCCAGCAGCCAAGTGGAGAACACTGAAGCTTTCTTT	CASSQVENTEAFF
TRBV7-9	NA	14	NA	TRBJ1-2	TGTGCCAGCAGCGATACTCGGGGCGCTTATGGCTACACCTTC	CASSDTRGAYGYTF
TRBV7-3	once	13	NA	TRBJ2-1	TGTGCCAGCAGCTTCTCGTCGGGAGATGAGCAGTTCTTC	CASSFSSGDEQFF
TRBV7-3	NA	16	NA	TRBJ2-3	TGTGCCAGCAGCCCACAGCGGGTTACTAGCACAGATACGCAGTATTTT	CASSPQRVTSTDTQYF
TRBV30	once	13	NA	TRBJ1-1	TGTGCCTGGAGTGAGGGGGGGTTCACTGAAGCTTTCTTT	CAWSEGGFTEAFF
TRBV19	NA	13	TRBD1	TRBJ2-7	TGTGCCAGCACCTCCGGGACAGAGGGCGAGCAGTACTTC	CASTSGTEGEQYF
TRBV19	NA	13	NA	TRBJ2-1	TGTGCCAGTAGTATAGGTCGGTACAATGAGCAGTTCTTC	CASSIGRYNEQFF
TRBV7-9	NA	16	TRBD1	TRBJ1-1	TGTGCCAGCAGCTTAGAAGGCAGGGGGATGAACACTGAAGCTTTCTTT	CASSLEGRGMNTEAFF
TRBV7-9	NA	12	NA	TRBJ1-3	TGTGCCAGCAGCTTAGCGGGGAACACCATATATTTT	CASSLAGNTIYF
TRBV5-5	NA	13	NA	TRBJ1-2	TGTGCCAGCAGCTTAGAAACGAGAAGGGGCTACACCTTC	CASSLETRRGYTF
TRBV12-3/TRBV12-4	NA	13	NA	TRBJ2-7	TGTGCCAGCAGCGAGGACAGCTCCTACGAGCAGTACTTC	CASSEDSSYEQYF
TRBV2	NA	15	TRBD1	TRBJ1-1	TGTGCCAGCAGTCTACAGGGGGCAGGGGACACTGAAGCTTTCTTT	CASSLQGAGDTEAFF
TRBV11-2	NA	15	TRBD2	TRBJ2-2	TGTGCCAGCAGCTTAAAGCTAGCGGGGTCCGGGGAGCTGTTTTTT	CASSLKLAGSGELFF
TRBV6-7	NA	15	TRBD1	TRBJ1-4	TGTGCCAGCAGTTTGGTCAAGGGGGCAGGGGAAAAACTGTTTTTT	CASSLVKGAGEKLFF
TRBV6-5	NA	16	TRBD1	TRBJ1-5	TGTGCCAGCAGTTACTTCGGGACAGTGAGCAATCAGCCCCAGCATTTT	CASSYFGTVSNQPQHF
TRBV7-2	NA	15	TRBD1	TRBJ1-2	TGTGCCAGCAGCCCAGGGACAGCGATTAACTATGGCTACACCTTC	CASSPGTAINYGYTF
TRBV5-1	NA	16	NA	TRBJ1-2	TGCGCCAGCAGCCTAGGTTGGGCGCGGGTACCCTATGGCTACACCTTC	CASSLGWARVPYGYTF
TRBV9	NA	15	NA	TRBJ1-5	TGTGCCAGCAGCCCAGGGACGGCGGGGAGTCAGCCCCAGCATTTT	CASSPGTAGSQPQHF
TRBV5-1	NA	15	TRBD2	TRBJ2-1	TGCGCCAGCAGCCCCAGCGGGGGGGCTCTGAATGAGCAGTTCTTC	CASSPSGGALNEQFF
TRBV7-9	NA	15	TRBD1	TRBJ2-7	TGTGCCAGCAGCCCCGCGGCAGGGGGAACCTACGAGCAGTACTTC	CASSPAAGGTYEQYF
TRBV24-1	NA	11	NA	TRBJ2-4	TGTGCCACCTTTGGGGGTTACATTCAGTACTTC	CATFGGYIQYF
TRBV7-9	NA	13	NA	TRBJ1-1	TGTGCCAGCAGCTTTACAGGGACCCCTGAAGCTTTCTTT	CASSFTGTPEAFF
TRBV2	few	16	NA	TRBJ2-6	TGTGCCAGCAGCCGCACAGTCAGCTCTGGGGCCAACGTCCTGACTTTC	CASSRTVSSGANVLTF
TRBV28	once	14	TRBD1	TRBJ2-2	TGTGCCAGCAGTTATACAGGGGGCCCCGGGGAGCTGTTTTTT	CASSYTGGPGELFF
TRBV29-1	NA	13	NA	TRBJ2-2	TGCAGCGTTGCCCCCGCGAACACCGGGGAGCTGTTTTTT	CSVAPANTGELFF
TRBV13	few	14	TRBD1	TRBJ1-6	TGTGCCAGCAGCCTTGGACAGGAGTTCTCACCCCTCCACTTT	CASSLGQEFSPLHF
TRBV18	NA	15	TRBD1	TRBJ2-7	TGTGCCAGCTCACCAGGACAGGGGGGGACCTACGAGCAGTACTTC	CASSPGQGGTYEQYF
TRBV28	NA	14	NA	TRBJ2-7	TGTGCCAGCCTTCCGGCTGGTCAGGTTCACGAGCAGTACTTC	CASLPAGQVHEQYF
TRBV27	NA	20	TRBD1	TRBJ1-2	TGTGCCAGCAGTCCGGGACAGGGAATCTTCGGTCGCCCCCATAACTATGGCTACACCTTC	CASSPGQGIFGRPHNYGYTF
TRBV12-2	few	16	NA	TRBJ1-2	TGTGCAAGTCGCCCCCCTTGGACAGGGCTCACGCAAGGCTACACCTTC	CASRPPWTGLTQGYTF
TRBV2	NA	13	NA	TRBJ1-1	TGTGCCAGCAGTGATGGGGTGAACACTGAAGCTTTCTTT	CASSDGVNTEAFF
TRBV5-1	NA	16	TRBD1	TRBJ1-1	TGCGCCAGCAGCCTTGGACAGGGGACAGGGAACACTGAAGCTTTCTTT	CASSLGQGTGNTEAFF